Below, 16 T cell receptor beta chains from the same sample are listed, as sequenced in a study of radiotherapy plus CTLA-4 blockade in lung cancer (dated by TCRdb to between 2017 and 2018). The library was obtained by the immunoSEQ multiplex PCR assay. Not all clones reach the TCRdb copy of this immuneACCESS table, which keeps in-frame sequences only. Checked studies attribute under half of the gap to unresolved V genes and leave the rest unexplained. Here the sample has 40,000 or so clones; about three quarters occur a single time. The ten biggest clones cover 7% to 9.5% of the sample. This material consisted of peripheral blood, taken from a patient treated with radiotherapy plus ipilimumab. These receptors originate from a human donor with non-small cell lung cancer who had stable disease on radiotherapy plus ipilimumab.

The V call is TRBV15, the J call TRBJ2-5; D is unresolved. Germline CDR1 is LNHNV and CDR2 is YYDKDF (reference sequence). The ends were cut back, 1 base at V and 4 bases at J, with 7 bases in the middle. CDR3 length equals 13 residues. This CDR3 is CATSRAPTETQYF. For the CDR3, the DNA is TGTGCCACCAGCAGAGCCCCCACAGAGACCCAGTACTTC.

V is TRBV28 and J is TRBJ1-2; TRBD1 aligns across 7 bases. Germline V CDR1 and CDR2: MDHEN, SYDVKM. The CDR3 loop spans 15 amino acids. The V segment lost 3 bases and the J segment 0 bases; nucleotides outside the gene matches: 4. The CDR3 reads CASSLSQGANYGYTF. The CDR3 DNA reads TGTGCCAGCAGTTTGAGTCAGGGGGCTAACTATGGCTACACCTTC.

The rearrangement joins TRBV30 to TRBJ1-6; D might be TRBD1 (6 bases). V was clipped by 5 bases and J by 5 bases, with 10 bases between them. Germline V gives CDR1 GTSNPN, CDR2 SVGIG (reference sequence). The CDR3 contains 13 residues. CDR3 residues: CAWAGQDNSPLHF. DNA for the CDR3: TGTGCCTGGGCGGGACAAGATAATTCACCCCTCCACTTT.

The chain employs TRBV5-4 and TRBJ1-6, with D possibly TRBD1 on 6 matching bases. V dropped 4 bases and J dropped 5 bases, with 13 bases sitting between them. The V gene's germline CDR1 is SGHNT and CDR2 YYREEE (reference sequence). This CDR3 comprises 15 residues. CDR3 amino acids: CASSGGAGHNSPLHF. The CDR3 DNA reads TGTGCCAGCAGCGGGGGGGCAGGACATAATTCACCCCTCCACTTT.

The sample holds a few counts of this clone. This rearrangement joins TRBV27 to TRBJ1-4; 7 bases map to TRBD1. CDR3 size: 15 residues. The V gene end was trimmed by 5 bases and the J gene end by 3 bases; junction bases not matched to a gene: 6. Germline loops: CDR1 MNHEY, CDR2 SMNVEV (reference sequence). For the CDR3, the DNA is TGTGCCAGCAGTACATACAGGGGTGCTAATGAAAAACTGTTTTTT. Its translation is CASSTYRGANEKLFF.

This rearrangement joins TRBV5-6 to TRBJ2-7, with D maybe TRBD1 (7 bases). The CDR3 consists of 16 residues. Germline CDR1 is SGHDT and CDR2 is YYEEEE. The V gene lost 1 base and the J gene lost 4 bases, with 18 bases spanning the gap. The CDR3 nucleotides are TGTGCCAGCAGCTTGTTCAGGCAGGGGGGTTGGTACGAGCAGTACTTC. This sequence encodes CASSLFRQGGWYEQYF. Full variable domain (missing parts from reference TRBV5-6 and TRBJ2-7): DAGVTQSPTHLIKTRGQQVTLRCSPKSGHDTVSWYQQALGQGPQFIFQYYEEEERQRGNFPDRFSGHQFPNYSSELNVNALLLGDSALYLCASSLFRQGGWYEQYFGPGTRLTVT.

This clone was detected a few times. In nucleotides, the CDR3 is TGTGCCAGCAGTGAATTTGAGGGTAGTTCCTACAATGAGCAGTTCTTC. Translating it yields CASSEFEGSSYNEQFF. The chain couples TRBV6-1 to TRBJ2-1; weak D call: TRBD2 (5 bases). CDR1 and CDR2 (germline): MNHNS, SASEGT. CDR3 length: 16 residues. V was shortened by 2 bases and J by 1 base, with 12 bases between the two germline ends.

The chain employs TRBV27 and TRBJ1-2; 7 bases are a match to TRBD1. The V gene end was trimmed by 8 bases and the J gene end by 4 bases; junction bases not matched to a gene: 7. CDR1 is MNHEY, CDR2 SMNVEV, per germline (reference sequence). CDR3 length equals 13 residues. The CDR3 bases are TGTGCCAGCCGTGGACAGGTACTCTATGGCTACACCTTC. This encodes CASRGQVLYGYTF.

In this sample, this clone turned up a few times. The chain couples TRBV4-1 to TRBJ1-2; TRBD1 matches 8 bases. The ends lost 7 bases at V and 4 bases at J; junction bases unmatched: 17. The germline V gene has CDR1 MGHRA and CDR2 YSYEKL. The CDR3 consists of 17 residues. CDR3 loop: CASTQGALSRRVYGYTF. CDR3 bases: TGCGCCAGCACCCAGGGGGCCCTAAGCCGCCGTGTCTATGGCTACACCTTC.

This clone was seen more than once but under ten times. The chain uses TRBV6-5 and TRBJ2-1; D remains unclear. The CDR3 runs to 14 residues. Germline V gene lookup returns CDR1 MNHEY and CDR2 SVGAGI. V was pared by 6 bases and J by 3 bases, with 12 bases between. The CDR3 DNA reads TGTGCCAGCAGAAGAGGTTGGGTCTACAATGAGCAGTTCTTC. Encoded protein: CASRRGWVYNEQFF.

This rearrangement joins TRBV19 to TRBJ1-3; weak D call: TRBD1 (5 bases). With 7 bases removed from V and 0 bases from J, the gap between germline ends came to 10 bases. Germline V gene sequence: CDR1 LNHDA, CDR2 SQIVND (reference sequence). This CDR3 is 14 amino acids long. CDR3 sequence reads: CASKTAFSGNTIYF. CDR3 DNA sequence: TGTGCCAGTAAGACAGCATTCTCTGGAAACACCATATATTTT.

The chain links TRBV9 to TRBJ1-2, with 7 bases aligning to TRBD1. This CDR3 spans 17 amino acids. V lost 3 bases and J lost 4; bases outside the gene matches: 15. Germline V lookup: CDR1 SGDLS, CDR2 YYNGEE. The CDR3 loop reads CASSEIPRQGGFYGYTF. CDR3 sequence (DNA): TGTGCCAGCAGCGAAATACCCCGACAGGGCGGGTTCTATGGCTACACCTTC.

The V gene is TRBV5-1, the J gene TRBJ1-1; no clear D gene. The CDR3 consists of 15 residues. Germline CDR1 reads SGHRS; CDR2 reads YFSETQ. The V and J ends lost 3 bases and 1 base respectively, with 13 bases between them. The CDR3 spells CASSSRGSQNTEAFF. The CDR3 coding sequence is TGCGCCAGCAGCTCCCGCGGGAGCCAGAACACTGAAGCTTTCTTT.

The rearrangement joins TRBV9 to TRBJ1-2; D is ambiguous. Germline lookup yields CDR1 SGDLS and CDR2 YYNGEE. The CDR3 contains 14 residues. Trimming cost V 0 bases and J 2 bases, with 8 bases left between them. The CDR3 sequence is CASSVGEVNYGYTF. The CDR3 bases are TGTGCCAGCAGCGTAGGAGAGGTCAACTATGGCTACACCTTC.

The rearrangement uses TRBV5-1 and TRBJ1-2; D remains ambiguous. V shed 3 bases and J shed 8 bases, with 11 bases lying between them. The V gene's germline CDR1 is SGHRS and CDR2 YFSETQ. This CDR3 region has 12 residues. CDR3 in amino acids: CASSWTGNGYTF. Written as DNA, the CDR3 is TGCGCCAGCAGCTGGACGGGAAACGGCTACACCTTC.

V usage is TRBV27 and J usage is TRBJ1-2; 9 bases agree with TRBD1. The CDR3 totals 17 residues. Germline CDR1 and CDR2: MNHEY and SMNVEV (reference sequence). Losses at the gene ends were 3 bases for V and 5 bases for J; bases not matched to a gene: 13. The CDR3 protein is CASSFSPGTGNFYGYTF. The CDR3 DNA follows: TGTGCCAGCAGTTTCAGCCCCGGGACAGGGAATTTTTATGGCTACACCTTC.